A single sample is the source of the 9 T cell receptor beta chains below, sequenced in a study of CXCR3-negative and CXCR3-positive naive CD8 T cells (dated by TCRdb to the late 2010s). Overall study outcomes, separate from this receptor: Compared with CXCR3-negative naive cells, CXCR3-positive naive cells had TRB CDR3s with higher hydrophobicity (lower Kidera factor 4), lower energy, and higher strength and volume indices.

These receptors' targets are unknown. TCRdb shows the sequencer as NextSeq 550. The Human TCR Profiling Kit (MiLaboratory) was used to prepare UMI-labeled 5' RACE TRB cDNA libraries. TCRdb reprocessed the raw reads; every CDR3 protein sequence is a single record, and DNA is not supplied. The table kept for this sample lists about 150,000 distinct CDR3 sequences. The ten largest clonotypes hold about 0.3% of the sample. Sequenced sample: naive CXCR3+ CD8+ T cells from blood. The sample's cell subset or site label, in plain terms: CD45RO-CCR7+CD27+CD95- naive CD8+ T cells expressing CXCR3 (TNR3+). The receptors stem from a human donor in good health. Some clones in this sample may be carry-over from other donors' samples.

This sequence joins TRBV6-6 and TRBJ2-7; TCRdb selects TRBD2, and the lack of DNA leaves this call unchecked. Germline CDR1 MNHNY, CDR2 SVGAGI (reference sequence). The CDR3 runs to 14 residues. CDR3 residues: CASSPAGSYYEQYF.

This CDR3 reads CASSSPEHGTPSSTDTQYF. This chain links TRBV28 with TRBJ2-3; with no DNA, the TCRdb D assignment of TRBD1 cannot be verified. This CDR3 comprises 19 residues. Germline CDR1 MDHEN, CDR2 SYDVKM.

The chain joins TRBV6-5 to TRBJ1-1; TCRdb designates TRBD1, a call that cannot be tested without DNA. Germline V lookup: CDR1 MNHEY, CDR2 SVGAGI. This CDR3 is 16 amino acids long. The chain's CDR3 is CASSNGEGLGHPEAFF.

The gene calls are TRBV20-1 and TRBJ2-7; TCRdb picks TRBD1, but there is no DNA to check that call. Germline CDR1 is DFQATT and CDR2 is SNEGSKA (reference sequence). CDR3 size: 14 residues. The CDR3 region is CSAPTGGLTYEQYF.

The rearrangement links TRBV4-1 to TRBJ2-1; checking the TCRdb D call of TRBD1 is not possible without DNA. The CDR3 spans 17 residues. Germline CDR1 is MGHRA and CDR2 is YSYEKL. The CDR3 spells CASSQDPPGVSYNEQFF.

The chain employs TRBV19 and TRBJ2-7; the TCRdb D gene call, TRBD1, has no DNA to confirm it. Germline-derived CDR1 and CDR2 are LNHDA and SQIVND (reference sequence). The CDR3 is 13 amino acids. CDR3 sequence reads: CATRGDLAYEQYF.

The chain is built from TRBV30 and TRBJ1-2; with no DNA, the TCRdb D assignment of TRBD1 cannot be verified. The CDR3 runs 15 residues. Germline CDR1 GTSNPN, CDR2 SVGIG (reference sequence). CDR3 loop: CAWSVPRAGLGGYTF.

V usage is TRBV6-2 or TRBV6-3 and J usage is TRBJ2-2. The germline V gene has CDR1 MNHEY and CDR2 SVGEGT. This CDR3 is built from 13 residues. The CDR3: CASSQTETGELFF.

The chain carries TRBV27 and TRBJ2-1; TCRdb's D gene call, TRBD2, goes unchecked for lack of DNA. From germline, CDR1 is MNHEY and CDR2 SMNVEV (reference sequence). This CDR3 has 15 amino acids. CDR3 amino acids: CASSLASPPWDEQFF.